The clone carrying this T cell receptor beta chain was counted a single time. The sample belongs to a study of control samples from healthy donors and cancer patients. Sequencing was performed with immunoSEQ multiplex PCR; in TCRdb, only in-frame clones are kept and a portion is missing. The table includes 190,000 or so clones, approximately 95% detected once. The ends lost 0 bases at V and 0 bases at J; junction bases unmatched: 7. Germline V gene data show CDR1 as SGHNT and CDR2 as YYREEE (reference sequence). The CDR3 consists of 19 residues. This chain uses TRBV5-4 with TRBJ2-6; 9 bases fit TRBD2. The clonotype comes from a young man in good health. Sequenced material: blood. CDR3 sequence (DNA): TGTGCCAGCAGCTTGGGAGGAAGCGGGGGGTTCTCTGGGGCCAACGTCCTGACTTTC. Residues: CASSLGGSGGFSGANVLTF.